This T cell receptor beta chain stems from a study of T cells in Graves' hyperthyroidism and ophthalmopathy (dated by TCRdb to about 2019). Describing the broader study: Peripheral blood was sampled at the time of initial diagnosis, prior to any treatment. TCR Vbeta CDR3 sequencing of approximately 140 peripheral blood samples (approximately 44 ophthalmopathy, roughly 72 hyperthyroidism and approximately 17 progressor patients) is reported in the paper. The study also compared thyroid tissue and blood T-cell repertoires from about six Graves' hyperthyroidism patients. Whether ophthalmopathy could be predicted prospectively was tested in an independent validation cohort made up of 18 hyperthyroidism patients plus 17 patients who later progressed to ophthalmopathy. A discovery cohort of about 96 patients, roughly 45 with Graves' ophthalmopathy and 57 with stable Graves' hyperthyroidism, was used to find distinguishing TCR V-J signatures. Following sampling, methimazole starting at 30 mg daily was given to hyperthyroidism patients, and high-dose intravenous methylprednisolone was given to ophthalmopathy patients. For training and testing, the roughly 93 patients in the discovery cohort were randomly divided in a 7:3 ratio.

From its cysteine to its phenylalanine, the CDR3 spans 16 amino acids. Just CDR3 DNA is preserved here, 48 bases in frame from base 1. V is cut by 1 base and J by 4 bases, and the space between the germline ends is 14 bases. The germline V gene yields MGHRA for CDR1 and YSYEKL for CDR2. Results the study describes overall, beyond this receptor: A 13 V-J signature model separated ophthalmopathy from stable hyperthyroidism, with over 85% sensitivity and roughly 81% specificity in cross-validation and 80%/75% in testing. In validation, progression to ophthalmopathy was predicted by the model with roughly 71% sensitivity and 72.22% specificity, a median of approximately 6.5 months before onset. Most expanded thyroid clonotypes (frequency above 0.001) were also found in blood, which suggests that blood repertoires may mirror thyroid immune responses. Sample size was not statistically predetermined, and blinding of investigators to group allocation was not performed.

This clonotype came up a few times. Its antigen target is currently unknown. No qualities accompany the bases; no much larger clone lies one base away. Ophthalmopathy patients had moderately to severely active disease, Clinical Activity Score of at least 3, NOSPECS grade of at least 4, and duration under 3 months. Exclusion was applied to patients with uncontrolled infections, other autoimmune diseases, pregnancy or lactation. Clinical symptoms, serum thyroxine and TRAb, thyroid ultrasound, and orbital computed tomography formed the basis for the diagnoses. PBMCs were separated from approximately 9.9 ml of fresh peripheral blood using Ficoll-Paque density gradient centrifugation. Trizol reagent was used to extract total RNA, and RNA quality was then checked on an Agilent 2100 Bioanalyzer. TCR beta CDR3 regions were amplified from RNA transcripts. The TCR CDR3 was subjected to a first round of RT-PCR using the HTBI primer set and the Qiagen OneStep RT-PCR kit. A second multiplex PCR round built the libraries, followed by size selection and purification. Sequencing of the libraries was done on an Illumina HiSeq2000 using paired-end 100 bp reads. The original pipeline was this. Raw data were processed with SOAPnuke, discarding reads with adapters, uncalled bases, mean Phred below 15, or no exact constant-primer or identifier match. High-quality paired reads were merged using COPE v1.2.5, and each unique nucleotide sequence was defined as a clonotype. Clonotypes were aligned to IMGT TRBV, TRBD and TRBJ reference segments using MiTCR v1.1. The analysis was restricted to V-J combinations with a frequency above 0.0001, which together covered 99.2% of the repertoires. The TCS score was defined as F50 (clonal expansion) divided by E x V (chaos), with BLOSUM62-based TCRdist calculated between CDR3 peptides within each V-J. Welch's t-statistics and random forest reduced roughly 530 V-J features to 13, which were used in a naive Bayes classifier (R e1071). TCRdb's own reprocessing of the public reads used fastp at Q25 and MiXCR and kept productive beta chains. Each entry merges the rows of one CDR3 protein and shows their most common DNA and genes. In this record, the V and J calls reflect TCRdb's handling and not the investigators' own analysis. This sample has 450,000 to 600,000 distinct CDR3 sequences in its table, and just under 20% of those were observed once. The ten largest clones add up to less than 55% of the sample.

Sequences were obtained from blood. The receptor chain draws on TRBV4-1 and TRBJ1-5, and TRBD1 may be the D gene, going by 5 matching bases. The clonotype originates from a man aged 40-50 years with Graves' ophthalmopathy. The CDR3 in this case is CASSQGIGRVNQPQHF. In nucleotide form, the sequence is TGCGCCAGCAGCCAAGGCATTGGCAGGGTAAATCAGCCCCAGCATTTT.